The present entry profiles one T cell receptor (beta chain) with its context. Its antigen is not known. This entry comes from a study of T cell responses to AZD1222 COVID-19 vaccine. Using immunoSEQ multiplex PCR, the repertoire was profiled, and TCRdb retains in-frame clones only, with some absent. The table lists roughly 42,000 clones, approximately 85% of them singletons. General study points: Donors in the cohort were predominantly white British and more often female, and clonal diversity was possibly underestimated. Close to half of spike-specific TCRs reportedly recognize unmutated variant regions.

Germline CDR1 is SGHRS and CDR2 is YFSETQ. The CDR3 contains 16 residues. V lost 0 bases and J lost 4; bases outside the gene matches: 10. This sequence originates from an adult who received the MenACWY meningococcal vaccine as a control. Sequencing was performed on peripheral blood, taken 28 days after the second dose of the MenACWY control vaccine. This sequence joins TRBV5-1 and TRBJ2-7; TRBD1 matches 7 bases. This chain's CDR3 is CASSLEMGQSRYEQYF. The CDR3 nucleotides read TGCGCCAGCAGCTTGGAAATGGGACAGAGTAGGTACGAGCAGTACTTC.